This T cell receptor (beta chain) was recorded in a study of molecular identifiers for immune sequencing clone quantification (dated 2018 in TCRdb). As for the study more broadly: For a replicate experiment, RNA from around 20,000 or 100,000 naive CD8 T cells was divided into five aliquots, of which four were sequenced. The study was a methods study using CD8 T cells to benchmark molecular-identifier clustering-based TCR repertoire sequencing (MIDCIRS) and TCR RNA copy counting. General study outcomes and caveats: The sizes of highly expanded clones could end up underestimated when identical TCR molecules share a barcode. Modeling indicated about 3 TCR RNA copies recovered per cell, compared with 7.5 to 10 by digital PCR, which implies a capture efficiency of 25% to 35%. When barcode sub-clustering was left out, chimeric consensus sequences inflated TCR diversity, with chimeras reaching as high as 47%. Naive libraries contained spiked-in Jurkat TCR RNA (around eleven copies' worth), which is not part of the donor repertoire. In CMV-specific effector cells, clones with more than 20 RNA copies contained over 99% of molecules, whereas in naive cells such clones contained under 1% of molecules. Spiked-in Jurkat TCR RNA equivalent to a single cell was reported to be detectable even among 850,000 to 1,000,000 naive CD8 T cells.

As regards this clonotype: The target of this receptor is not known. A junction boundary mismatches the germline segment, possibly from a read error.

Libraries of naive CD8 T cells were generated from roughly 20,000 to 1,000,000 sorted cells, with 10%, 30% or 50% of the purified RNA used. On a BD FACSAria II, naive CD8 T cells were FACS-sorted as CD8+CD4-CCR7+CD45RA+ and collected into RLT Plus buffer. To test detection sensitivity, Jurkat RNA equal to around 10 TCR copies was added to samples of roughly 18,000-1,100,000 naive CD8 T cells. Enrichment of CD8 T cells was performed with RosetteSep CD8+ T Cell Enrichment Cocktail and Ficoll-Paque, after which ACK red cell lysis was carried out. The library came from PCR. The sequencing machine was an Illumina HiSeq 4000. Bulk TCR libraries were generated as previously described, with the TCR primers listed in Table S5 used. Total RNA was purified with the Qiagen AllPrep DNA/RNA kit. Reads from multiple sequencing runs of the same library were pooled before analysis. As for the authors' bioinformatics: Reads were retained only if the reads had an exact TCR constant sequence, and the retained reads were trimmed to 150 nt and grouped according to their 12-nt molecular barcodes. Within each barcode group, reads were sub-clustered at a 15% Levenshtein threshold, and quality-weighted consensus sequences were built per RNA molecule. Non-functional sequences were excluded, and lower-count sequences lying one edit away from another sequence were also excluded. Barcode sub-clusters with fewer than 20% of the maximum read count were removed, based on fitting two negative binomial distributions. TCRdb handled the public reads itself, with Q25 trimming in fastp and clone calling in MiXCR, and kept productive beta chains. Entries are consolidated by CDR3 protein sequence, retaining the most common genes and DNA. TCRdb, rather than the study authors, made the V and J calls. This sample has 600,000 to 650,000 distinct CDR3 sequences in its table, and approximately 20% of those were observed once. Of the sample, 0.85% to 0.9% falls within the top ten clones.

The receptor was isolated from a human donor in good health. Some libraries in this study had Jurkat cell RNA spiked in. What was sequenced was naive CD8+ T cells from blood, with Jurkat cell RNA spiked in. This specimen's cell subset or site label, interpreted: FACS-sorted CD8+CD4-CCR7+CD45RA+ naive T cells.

The CDR3 loop reads CAGSHDLQGAETQYF. DNA sequence: TGTGCCGGCAGCCATGATCTCCAGGGGGCAGAGACCCAGTACTTC. The chain employs TRBV5-6 and TRBJ2-5; TRBD1 agrees with 8 junctional bases. From the germline V gene, CDR1 is SGHDT and CDR2 is YYEEEE. The cysteine opens and the phenylalanine closes a CDR3 of 15 amino acids. Of all the DNA, just the CDR3 is kept, 45 bases in frame from base 1.